This T cell receptor beta chain came from a study of T cells in localized non-small cell lung cancer (dated by TCRdb to 2020 to 2021). About the investigation overall: T cell repertoires of 236 early-stage NSCLC patients were analyzed, with tumors being compared against uninvolved tumor-adjacent lungs. The cohort comprised some 220 treatment-naïve NSCLC patients with resected, localized lung tumors. A mean age of around 66 years was recorded for the NSCLC patients, of whom under 150 were male and about 100 were female.

As regards this clone: Its antigen has not been determined. One base away there is no much larger clone; base qualities are not given.

At diagnosis, tumor, uninvolved tumor-adjacent lung and peripheral blood were collected and then preserved as a mix of FFPE and fresh-frozen material. For TCR repertoire profiling, blood samples were analyzed as peripheral blood mononuclear cells. The immunoSEQ Assay was used to sequence TCR beta CDR3 regions from DNA. As for how the authors treated the data: To compute T cell density, TCR beta template counts were normalized to usable DNA, which was estimated by amplifying housekeeping genes. The preseqR package was used to estimate richness by extrapolating to 400,000 templates for PBMC samples and to 120,000 templates for tissue samples. Clonality was calculated as one minus Pielou's evenness. Tissue-enriched TCRs were identified by differential abundance testing using productive amino-acid clonotypes, minimum total count 5 and alpha 0.1. Repertoire overlap between compartments was quantified with the Jaccard Index and Morisita Overlap Index. GLIPH grouped TCR beta CDR3s together with public tetramer-defined viral CDR3s, and a viral motif had to include at least three viral sequences and also show V-gene enrichment. Held by TCRdb, this immuneACCESS table contains in-frame sequences only and omits some clones. Under half of the omission traces to an unresolved V gene where checked; the cause of the rest is unknown. Clonal size and the V and J genes are those of that table, whereas D and trimming came from the DNA. This sample holds roughly 20,000 clones; roughly 84% were observed only once. Clones ranked in the top ten supply around 2.4% of the sample.

Broader findings and caveats from the paper: Of the top 100 tumor clones, a median of approximately 60 were detected in paired uninvolved adjacent lung; over 25 were also among that lung's top 100. The highest T cell clonality was observed in uninvolved tumor-adjacent lung, where clonality exceeded that of tumor, suggesting that antigenic responses were more focused in uninvolved tumor-adjacent lung. Longer overall survival was associated with higher T cell density in blood, whereas shorter survival was associated with higher clonality in adjacent lung. Because multi-region tumor sequencing was not done, intratumor heterogeneity could not be ruled out. Because the study design was exploratory, TCR variables were selected using unadjusted p-values without false-discovery rate correction.

Here the sequenced sample was peripheral blood, taken before any cancer treatment. This TCR derives from a man aged 35 to 70 with stage I lung adenocarcinoma.

The CDR3 corresponds to CASSLSGLVGEDEQYF. Read as DNA, the sequence is TGTGCCAGCAGTTTATCGGGGCTGGTGGGCGAGGACGAGCAGTACTTC. The rearrangement joined TRBV27 to TRBJ2-7; TRBD1 is perhaps the D gene, given 5 matching bases. The V and J ends are trimmed by 0 bases and 5 bases, leaving 17 bases between them. The cysteine opens and the phenylalanine closes a CDR3 of 16 amino acids. Only the CDR3 DNA stays, 48 bases, in frame from base 1. In the germline V gene (reference sequence), CDR1 corresponds to MNHEY and CDR2 to SMNVEV.